The 31 T cell receptor beta chains below were found in one sample sequenced in a study of patients and donors after allogeneic stem cell transplantation. Using its own MiXCR run on the RT-PCR reads, TCRdb lists one record per CDR3 protein. The sample records about a million distinct CDR3 sequences, about a sixth being singletons. The sequenced material came from blood, either unsorted or a sorted T cell fraction (not recorded which). The receptors were gathered from a human donor who was either an allogeneic HSCT recipient or a stem cell or donor lymphocyte infusion donor (not recorded which). It is not recorded whose cells these are; they may come from a transplant donor.

This clonotype appeared a few times. The V and J genes are TRBV12-3 or TRBV12-4 and TRBJ1-4, with D unclear. Trimming pared 0 bases from V and 8 bases from J, leaving 7 bases between. The CDR3 has 13 residues. The chain's CDR3 is CASSLAWYEKLFF. In nucleotides, the CDR3 is TGTGCCAGCAGTTTAGCGTGGTACGAAAAACTGTTTTTT.

In this sample, this clonotype turned up a few times. The V gene is TRBV11-2, the J gene TRBJ2-2, with D possibly being TRBD1 or TRBD2 (5 bases each). Trimming took 7 bases from V and 0 from J, leaving 15 bases between them. CDR1 is SGHAT and CDR2 is FQNNGV in the germline V gene. The CDR3 loop spans 16 amino acids. CDR3 loop: CASTLPRGTNTGELFF. CDR3 coding DNA: TGTGCCAGCACCCTTCCACGGGGCACGAACACCGGGGAGCTGTTTTTT.

This clonotype has just a few counts. The chain carries TRBV5-1 and TRBJ1-3; no clear D gene. The V gene's germline CDR1 is SGHRS and CDR2 YFSETQ. Trimming took off 4 bases at V and 0 bases at J, with 8 bases between the two ends. The CDR3 is made up of 14 amino acids. In nucleotides, the CDR3 is TGCGCCAGCAGCAACGGCAGCTCTGGAAACACCATATATTTT. Protein: CASSNGSSGNTIYF.

The chain couples TRBV6-4 to TRBJ2-3; the match to TRBD2 covers 10 bases. This CDR3 is 15 amino acids long. V gave up 3 bases and J gave up 6 bases; unmatched junction bases: 6. Looked up from germline, CDR1 is MRHNA and CDR2 is SNTAGT. The CDR3 sequence: CASSEVLAGRDTQYF. The CDR3, as DNA: TGTGCCAGCAGTGAGGTACTAGCGGGAAGGGATACGCAGTATTTT.

This clonotype was seen once. The chain employs TRBV5-1 and TRBJ2-1; 10 nucleotides align to TRBD2. V lost 8 bases and J lost 8; bases outside the gene matches: 10. CDR3 length: 14 residues. From germline, CDR1 is SGHRS and CDR2 YFSETQ. Here the CDR3 DNA reads TGCGCCAGTGGAGCGGGGGGGCCGGGGGATGAGCAGTTCTTC. As protein: CASGAGGPGDEQFF. The whole variable domain, filled in from reference TRBV5-1 and TRBJ2-1, reads KAGVTQTPRYLIKTRGQQVTLSCSPISGHRSVSWYQQTPGQGLQFLFEYFSETQRNKGNFPGRFSGRQFSNSRSEMNVSTLELGDSALYLCASGAGGPGDEQFFGPGTRLTVL.

The chain recombines TRBV14 with TRBJ2-1; D may be TRBD1 (6 bases). CDR3 size: 13 residues. With 4 bases removed from V and 4 bases from J, the gap between germline ends came to 8 bases. The germline gives CDR1 SGHDN, CDR2 FVKESK. The CDR3 loop reads CASSRRGYNEQFF. CDR3 DNA: TGTGCCAGCAGCCGTAGGGGGTACAATGAGCAGTTCTTC.

CDR3 region: CASSDLESGEQYF. The CDR3 DNA follows: TGTGCCAGCAGCGACTTAGAGTCTGGGGAGCAGTACTTC. The chain employs TRBV7-9 and TRBJ2-7, with D unresolved. The CDR3 length is 13 residues. Germline V gene data show CDR1 as SEHNR and CDR2 as FQNEAQ (reference sequence). V dropped 5 bases and J dropped 7 bases, with 15 bases sitting between them.

This rearrangement joins TRBV12-3 or TRBV12-4 to TRBJ1-1, with 9 bases that match TRBD1. The CDR3 runs to 16 residues. V was pared by 2 bases and J by 0 bases, with 4 bases of the junction left unmatched. CDR3 DNA sequence: TGTGCCAGCAGTTTAACAGGACAGGGGATGAACACTGAAGCTTTCTTT. Protein product: CASSLTGQGMNTEAFF.

V usage is TRBV15 and J usage is TRBJ2-3; TRBD1 is a possible D gene (5 bases). The CDR3 length is 15 residues. Germline V lookup: CDR1 LNHNV, CDR2 YYDKDF (reference sequence). With 0 bases removed from V and 2 bases from J, the gap between germline ends came to 9 bases. DNA for the CDR3: TGTGCCACCAGCAGAGATAAGGGGTACACAGATACGCAGTATTTT. It yields the protein CATSRDKGYTDTQYF.

This clonotype was observed a handful of times. The chain employs TRBV9 and TRBJ1-5, with D hard to call. The CDR3 totals 14 residues. Germline-derived CDR1 and CDR2 are SGDLS and YYNGEE. The ends were cut back, 0 bases at V and 4 bases at J, with 8 bases in the middle. CDR3 region: CASSVGPENQPQHF. The CDR3 DNA sequence: TGTGCCAGCAGCGTAGGTCCGGAGAATCAGCCCCAGCATTTT. Full variable domain (missing parts from reference TRBV9 and TRBJ1-5): DSGVTQTPKHLITATGQRVTLRCSPRSGDLSVYWYQQSLDQGLQFLIQYYNGEERAKGNILERFSAQQFPDLHSELNLSSLELGDSALYFCASSVGPENQPQHFGDGTRLSIL.

The chain carries TRBV28 and TRBJ2-7; 10 nucleotides agree with TRBD1. J gave up 5 bases and V 5 bases, and 9 bases lay outside the gene matches. The germline V gene has CDR1 MDHEN and CDR2 SYDVKM. This CDR3 is 15 amino acids long. CDR3 loop: CASSTPRTGGHEQYF. The DNA for the CDR3 is TGTGCCAGCAGTACCCCCCGGACAGGGGGGCACGAGCAGTACTTC.

V and J are TRBV20-1 and TRBJ2-3; 10 bases align to TRBD1. V dropped 3 bases and J dropped 3; count of bases not matched to a gene: 6. Looked up from germline, CDR1 is DFQATT and CDR2 is SNEGSKA (reference sequence). The CDR3 has 15 residues. The DNA of the CDR3 is TGCAGTGCTAGGCCCGACAGGGGGCAGACAGATACGCAGTATTTT. This encodes CSARPDRGQTDTQYF.

The chain joins TRBV3-1 to TRBJ2-1, with 10 bases fitting TRBD2. Unmatched junction bases numbered 3, after V lost 3 bases and J lost 4 bases. The V gene's germline CDR1 is LGHDT and CDR2 YNNKEL (reference sequence). CDR3 length: 15 amino acids. CDR3 coding DNA: TGTGCCAGCAGCCACGGACTAGCGGTGTACAATGAGCAGTTCTTC. This encodes CASSHGLAVYNEQFF.

The sample holds a few counts of this clonotype. The V call is TRBV3-1, the J call TRBJ1-2; D ambiguous. CDR3 length: 14 residues. Germline CDR1 is LGHDT and CDR2 is YNNKEL (reference sequence). The V end was cut by 0 bases, the J end by 2 bases, with 7 bases between. CDR3 residues: CASSQDLLNYGYTF. CDR3 DNA sequence: TGTGCCAGCAGCCAAGACTTGCTCAACTATGGCTACACCTTC.

This clonotype was picked up a small number of times. This chain uses TRBV12-3 or TRBV12-4 with TRBJ2-4; TRBD2 aligns across 14 bases. CDR3 length: 20 amino acids. Losses at the gene ends were 5 bases for V and 0 bases for J; bases not matched to a gene: 12. CDR3 loop: CASSVNRTSGGLLAKNIQYF. CDR3 bases: TGTGCCAGCAGTGTCAACCGGACTAGCGGGGGGCTTTTAGCCAAAAACATTCAGTACTTC.

CDR3 bases: TGTGCCAGCAGCCGTCACGGGATTGAGAATTCACCCCTCCACTTT. Its protein product is CASSRHGIENSPLHF. The gene calls are TRBV7-2 and TRBJ1-6, with D unresolved. This CDR3 spans 15 amino acids. From germline, CDR1 is SGHTA and CDR2 FQGNSA. With 5 bases removed from V and 7 bases from J, the gap between germline ends came to 15 bases.

The chain joins TRBV20-1 to TRBJ2-1, with 8 bases aligning to TRBD2. Per germline, CDR1 DFQATT and CDR2 SNEGSKA (reference sequence). Trimming took 4 bases from V and 2 from J; bases not matched to a gene: 7. This CDR3 is built from 15 residues. CDR3 nucleotides: TGCAGTGCTAACCCTGGAGCGGGGGCCTACAATGAGCAGTTCTTC. The encoded protein is CSANPGAGAYNEQFF.

This clonotype was detected a few times. The V gene is TRBV7-8, the J gene TRBJ2-1; 9 nucleotides match TRBD2. The CDR3 extends over 19 amino acids. Germline assignment: CDR1 SGHVS and CDR2 FQNEAQ. Trimming cost V 1 base and J 1 base; bases outside gene matches: 11. In nucleotides, the CDR3 is TGTGCCAGCAGCTTAGTAAGGCTAGCGGGAAGTGGATCCTACAATGAGCAGTTCTTC. This codes for CASSLVRLAGSGSYNEQFF.

The chain links TRBV7-6 to TRBJ2-1; D call uncertain. Germline CDR1 is SGHVS and CDR2 is FNYEAQ. Trimming stripped 5 bases from V and 11 bases from J, with 4 bases between. CDR3 length equals 9 residues. The DNA for the CDR3 is TGTGCCAGCAGCCCGCAGCAGTTCTTC. Translation gives CASSPQQFF.

V is TRBV6-2 or TRBV6-3 and J is TRBJ1-2; a possible D gene is TRBD1 (5 bases). CDR3 length equals 14 residues. Germline values: CDR1 MNHEY, CDR2 SVGEGT. The V gene lost 6 bases and the J gene lost 2 bases, with 13 bases spanning the gap. For the CDR3, the DNA is TGTGCCAGCAGAAACCCGGGACTGAACTATGGCTACACCTTC. It encodes CASRNPGLNYGYTF.

In its sample, this clonotype was seen many times. This rearrangement joins TRBV5-1 to TRBJ1-1; a weak D match, TRBD1 (5 bases). V lost 4 bases and J lost 0, with 10 bases in between. This CDR3 spans 14 amino acids. Per the germline V gene, CDR1 is SGHRS and CDR2 is YFSETQ. The CDR3 DNA reads TGCGCCAGCAGCCCCACGGGGGTGAACACTGAAGCTTTCTTT. It specifies CASSPTGVNTEAFF.

The chain couples TRBV6-1 to TRBJ1-6; a weak D match, TRBD1 (5 bases). V lost 2 bases and J 10 bases, leaving 30 bases between the germline ends. The germline CDR1 and CDR2 sequences are MNHNS and SASEGT. There are 20 residues in the CDR3. Written as DNA, the CDR3 is TGTGCCAGCAGTGAAACCCCCAGGGTCGCCCTGGCATTCCGTCCATCACCCCTCCACTTT. This sequence encodes CASSETPRVALAFRPSPLHF.

J is TRBJ2-2 and V is TRBV27; perhaps TRBD1 as D (6 bases). The CDR3 loop spans 14 amino acids. Germline CDR1 MNHEY, CDR2 SMNVEV (reference sequence). The V gene lost 4 bases and the J gene lost 5 bases, with 11 bases spanning the gap. In DNA, the CDR3 is TGTGCCAGCAGTTCACTAGGGGGAACCGGGGAGCTGTTTTTT. This sequence encodes CASSSLGGTGELFF.

The chain links TRBV5-1 to TRBJ1-2; the match to TRBD1 covers 8 bases. V trimming: 0 bases; J trimming: 4 bases; junction bases outside the gene matches: 8. Germline loops: CDR1 SGHRS, CDR2 YFSETQ. The CDR3 totals 16 residues. This chain's CDR3 is CASSLVQGARFYGYTF. CDR3 bases: TGCGCCAGCAGCTTGGTTCAGGGGGCGCGGTTCTATGGCTACACCTTC. Looking up the rest from reference TRBV5-1 and TRBJ1-2 gives the full variable domain: KAGVTQTPRYLIKTRGQQVTLSCSPISGHRSVSWYQQTPGQGLQFLFEYFSETQRNKGNFPGRFSGRQFSNSRSEMNVSTLELGDSALYLCASSLVQGARFYGYTFGSGTRLTVV.

The chain has TRBV5-4 and TRBJ1-1, with D possibly being TRBD1 (5 bases). Germline V CDR1 and CDR2: SGHNT, YYREEE (reference sequence). V shed 2 bases and J shed 4 bases, with 15 bases lying between them. The CDR3 runs to 15 residues. CDR3 DNA sequence: TGTGCCAGCAGCTTCGGGGGACGGGGTAGCACTGAAGCTTTCTTT. Translated: CASSFGGRGSTEAFF.

The chain is built from TRBV28 and TRBJ2-1, with D uncertain. Trimming removed 6 bases at V and 11 bases at J, with 14 bases between. The CDR3 loop spans 12 amino acids. Germline V gene sequence: CDR1 MDHEN, CDR2 SYDVKM. The CDR3 loop reads CASRHLQGKQFF. CDR3 DNA sequence: TGTGCCAGCAGACACCTCCAAGGGAAGCAGTTCTTC. Together with reference TRBV28 and TRBJ2-1, the CDR3 gives the full variable domain: DVKVTQSSRYLVKRTGEKVFLECVQDMDHENMFWYRQDPGLGLRLIYFSYDVKMKEKGDIPEGYSVSREKKERFSLILESASTNQTSMYLCASRHLQGKQFFGPGTRLTVL.

This clonotype was found many times. The chain couples TRBV10-3 to TRBJ2-5; 8 bases fit TRBD2. This CDR3 contains 15 residues. Germline values: CDR1 ENHRY, CDR2 SYGVKD. V was pared by 0 bases and J by 5 bases, with 5 bases of the junction left unmatched. This CDR3 reads CAISESGTRDETQYF. CDR3 DNA sequence: TGTGCCATCAGTGAGTCGGGGACTAGGGACGAGACCCAGTACTTC.

This clonotype was observed a handful of times. The V gene is TRBV5-1, the J gene TRBJ1-2; no definite D call. Germline CDR1 reads SGHRS; CDR2 reads YFSETQ. The V gene lost 4 bases and the J gene lost 4 bases, with 17 bases spanning the gap. The CDR3 extends over 15 amino acids. This CDR3 reads CASSRDTFVAYGYTF. The CDR3 nucleotides read TGCGCCAGCAGCAGAGACACGTTCGTTGCCTATGGCTACACCTTC.

This clonotype occurred a few times. J is TRBJ1-5 and V is TRBV7-2; the D gene is possibly TRBD1 (5 bases). V was clipped by 4 bases and J by 9 bases, with 7 bases between them. This CDR3 spans 11 amino acids. Germline CDR1 reads SGHTA; CDR2 reads FQGNSA. This CDR3 is CASSSGWPQHF. CDR3 nucleotide sequence: TGTGCCAGCAGCTCAGGGTGGCCCCAGCATTTT.

This clonotype turned up a few times. V gene TRBV11-2 combines with J gene TRBJ2-7; 8 positions match TRBD1. V shed 6 bases and J 3 bases; nucleotides not matched to a gene: 13. CDR3 length: 16 amino acids. CDR1 is SGHAT, CDR2 FQNNGV, per germline. The CDR3 sequence is CASRAGRGHGDYEQYF. CDR3 bases: TGTGCCAGCAGGGCGGGCAGGGGGCATGGAGACTACGAGCAGTACTTC.

The chain is built from TRBV4-2 and TRBJ1-5; D gene unclear. The ends were cut back, 3 bases at V and 3 bases at J, with 3 bases in the middle. The CDR3 length is 12 residues. Germline CDR1 LGHNA, CDR2 YNFKEQ. This chain's CDR3 is CASSQINQPQHF. CDR3 bases: TGTGCCAGCAGCCAGATCAATCAGCCCCAGCATTTT.